The source of this TCR beta chain is a study of T cells expressing NK-cell markers (TCRdb year 2020). For the study in its entirety: Three sorted T-cell subsets (CD3+CD56+NKG2C+, CD3+CD56+NKG2C- and CD3+CD56-NKG2C+) from under ten donors had their TCR beta-chain repertoires profiled. The study sequenced eight donors, all healthy volunteers chosen at random: three men and five women. Libraries were sequenced as 2 x 150 bp reads on Illumina HiSeq 2000/2500, MiSeq or NextSeq. Among the eight sequenced donors, only one was HCMV-seronegative, while the other seven were HCMV-seropositive.

HCMV-specific IgG was detected in serum with a commercial ELISA kit to determine HCMV serostatus. Peripheral blood mononuclear cells were isolated from blood by Ficoll density gradient centrifugation. The sequencer listed for this sample is Illumina HiSeq 2000. The TCR beta cDNA libraries were made using 5'RACE template switching, a step that added both a universal primer site and unique molecular identifiers. cDNA synthesis was primed from the TCR beta constant segment, followed by two successive PCR amplification steps. The paper's processing steps were these. MIGEC was used to demultiplex reads and group the reads by UMI, and MiTCR was used to assemble and quantify clonotypes. To exclude erroneous sequences, only TCR cDNA sequences supported by at least two reads were retained. Downstream repertoire analysis used the tcR package, and clonotypes were matched across fractions by CDR3 nucleotide sequence plus V segment. VDJmatch was used to annotate antigen specificity against VDJdb, with one amino acid substitution allowed in CDR3. The reads went through TCRdb reprocessing, and each CDR3 protein sequence gets one entry with no DNA. The V and J calls and clone size are TCRdb's, not the authors'. The sample table holds hundreds of thousands of distinct CDR3 sequences. The top ten clonotypes cover approximately 3.6% of the sample.

Overall study outcomes, separate from this receptor: Whether the expanded NKG2C-expressing T cell clones were specific for HCMV antigens was left unclear. Those dominant clonotypes were again the most abundant among CD3+CD56-NKG2C+ cells in a few donors, at about 25-60.1%. In six donors, the dominant CD3+CD56+NKG2C+ clonotypes were among the top 10 CD8+ clonotypes and accounted for about 1.0-7.0% of CD8+ T cells.

Remarks on this clonotype: Its antigen has not been determined.

CDR3 length: 15 amino acids, cysteine to phenylalanine. No DNA appears here. The clonotype was recovered from a man younger than 35 in good health. Donor details come from another sample of the same person, matched by shared clones. The sample was blood T cells: a sorted CD56 or NKG2C T cell subset, CD4+ or CD8+ T cells, or bulk PBMC T cells (not recorded which). The rearrangement combines TRBV12-3 or TRBV12-4 with TRBJ1-6. CDR3 reads: CASSLHVGLGSPLHF.